Shown below are 17 T cell receptor beta chains from a single sample sequenced in a study of blood T cell repertoires in COVID-19. Measured with immunoSEQ multiplex PCR; TCRdb has only the in-frame clones, and not every one. Of 200,000 to 300,000 clones listed, 84% are singletons. Material: peripheral blood. These receptors all stem from a man in his forties or fifties with acute or convalescent COVID-19.

The V gene is TRBV19, the J gene TRBJ2-3; no clear D gene. Per the germline V gene, CDR1 is LNHDA and CDR2 is SQIVND (reference sequence). CDR3 length: 15 residues. Trimming removed 3 bases from V and 3 bases from J, with 13 bases in between. CDR3 protein: CASSIGSAETDTQYF. Written as DNA, the CDR3 is TGTGCCAGTAGTATCGGGTCCGCGGAGACAGATACGCAGTATTTT.

The V and J genes are TRBV6-5 and TRBJ1-3, with D tentatively TRBD1 (5 bases). The germline V gene has CDR1 MNHEY and CDR2 SVGAGI. The CDR3 spans 13 residues. Trimming pared 7 bases from V and 2 bases from J, leaving 9 bases between. CDR3 in amino acids: CASTRAAGNTIYF. As DNA, the CDR3 is TGTGCCAGCACCAGGGCGGCTGGAAACACCATATATTTT.

This chain joins TRBV3-1 (or the pseudogene TRBV3-2) and TRBJ1-6, with a weak D call TRBD1 (6 bases). This CDR3 is 15 amino acids long. Trimming took off 0 bases at V and 14 bases at J, with 17 bases between the two ends. Germline V gene lookup returns CDR1 LGHDT and CDR2 YNNKEL (reference sequence). CDR3 nucleotide sequence: TGTGCCAGCAGCCAAGAGGCGGGGGCCGTATTGGCCCTCCACTTT. Translation: CASSQEAGAVLALHF.

The V gene is TRBV24-1, the J gene TRBJ1-5; 7 bases are shared with TRBD1. This CDR3 spans 14 amino acids. Germline values: CDR1 KGHDR, CDR2 SFDVKD. The J segment lost 7 bases and the V segment lost 5 bases, leaving 7 bases of the junction unmatched. The chain's CDR3 is CATSATGQAQPQHF. In DNA form, the CDR3 reads TGTGCCACCAGTGCGACAGGGCAAGCCCAGCCCCAGCATTTT.

The chain combines TRBV5-4 with TRBJ2-7; D not certain. There are 13 residues in the CDR3. Deletions cut 6 bases from V and 5 bases from J, with 15 bases between. Germline CDR1 is SGHNT and CDR2 is YYREEE (reference sequence). For the CDR3, the DNA is TGTGCCAGCACAGCCTCAAATCAGGACGAGCAGTACTTC. It yields the protein CASTASNQDEQYF. The variable domain in full, completed from reference TRBV5-4 and TRBJ2-7, reads ETGVTQSPTHLIKTRGQQVTLRCSSQSGHNTVSWYQQALGQGPQFIFQYYREEENGRGNFPPRFSGLQFPNYSSELNVNALELDDSALYLCASTASNQDEQYFGPGTRLTVT.

The chain links TRBV6-1 to TRBJ1-2; 10 nucleotides line up with TRBD1. V trimming: 3 bases; J trimming: 6 bases; junction bases outside the gene matches: 1. Germline V gene lookup returns CDR1 MNHNS and CDR2 SASEGT. The CDR3 consists of 13 residues. The CDR3 loop reads CASSETGGDGYTF. As DNA, the CDR3 is TGTGCCAGCAGTGAGACAGGGGGCGATGGCTACACCTTC.

This clone is a singleton in its sample. The chain has TRBV4-1 and TRBJ1-3; perhaps TRBD1 as D (5 bases). In germline, CDR1 is MGHRA, CDR2 YSYEKL. CDR3 size: 15 residues. V lost 6 bases to trimming and J lost 5 bases, with 17 bases between them. The CDR3 is CASSQGPGPRNTIYF. The CDR3 DNA sequence: TGCGCCAGCAGTCAGGGCCCCGGCCCTAGAAACACCATATATTTT.

This rearrangement joins TRBV9 to TRBJ2-7; D is uncertain. Trimming left V 0 bases short and J 7 bases short, with 11 bases between. Per the germline V gene, CDR1 is SGDLS and CDR2 is YYNGEE. The CDR3 runs 13 residues. CDR3 region: CASSVASRSEQYF. The CDR3 DNA is TGTGCCAGCAGCGTAGCGTCGCGCTCGGAGCAGTACTTC.

The chain links TRBV18 to TRBJ2-7; 7 nucleotides align to TRBD1. The CDR3 is 15 amino acids. CDR1 is KGHSH, CDR2 LQKENI, per germline. V lost 2 bases, J lost 0 bases, and 4 bases stayed unmatched. CDR3 in amino acids: CASSPWTGNSYEQYF. DNA for the CDR3: TGTGCCAGCTCACCATGGACAGGTAACTCCTACGAGCAGTACTTC.

This clone has only one observation. The chain links TRBV5-1 to TRBJ2-5; tentative D call: TRBD1 (6 bases). Germline V gene sequence: CDR1 SGHRS, CDR2 YFSETQ. The length of the CDR3 is 17 residues. Trimming removed 1 base at V and 4 bases at J, with 20 bases between. CDR3 coding DNA: TGCGCCAGCAGCTTGTATTCGGACAGCTCACGGATAGAGACCCAGTACTTC. Encoded protein: CASSLYSDSSRIETQYF. The full variable domain, rest sourced from reference TRBV5-1 and TRBJ2-5, is KAGVTQTPRYLIKTRGQQVTLSCSPISGHRSVSWYQQTPGQGLQFLFEYFSETQRNKGNFPGRFSGRQFSNSRSEMNVSTLELGDSALYLCASSLYSDSSRIETQYFGPGTRLLVL.

The chain links TRBV11-3 to TRBJ1-1; 7 bases are shared with TRBD1. Per the germline V gene, CDR1 is SGHNT and CDR2 is YENEEA. Losses at the gene ends were 5 bases for V and 6 bases for J; bases not matched to a gene: 15. This CDR3 is 16 amino acids long. This CDR3 is CASSPGQGGPEPEAFF. The DNA for the CDR3 is TGTGCCAGCAGCCCAGGTCAGGGGGGACCCGAACCTGAAGCTTTCTTT.

The chain links TRBV19 to TRBJ2-5; 8 nucleotides agree with TRBD1. The V segment lost 6 bases and the J segment 5 bases; nucleotides outside the gene matches: 8. CDR3 length: 14 amino acids. The V gene's germline CDR1 is LNHDA and CDR2 SQIVND (reference sequence). CDR3 protein: CASRDRTGMETQYF. The CDR3, as DNA: TGTGCCAGTAGGGATCGGACAGGGATGGAGACCCAGTACTTC.

The V call is TRBV18, the J call TRBJ2-6, with TRBD1 matching 8 bases. V dropped 5 bases and J dropped 4; count of bases not matched to a gene: 7. CDR1 is KGHSH, CDR2 LQKENI, per germline. This CDR3 spans 16 amino acids. CDR3 sequence reads: CASSSMTGAGANVLTF. The CDR3 DNA follows: TGTGCCAGCTCATCAATGACAGGGGCGGGGGCCAACGTCCTGACTTTC.

The genes are TRBV4-1 and TRBJ1-3, with TRBD1 matching 8 bases. The CDR3 sequence is 18 residues long. Trimming at V came to 1 base and at J to 4 bases, leaving 12 bases not matched to a gene. CDR1 and CDR2 (germline): MGHRA, YSYEKL. The CDR3 sequence: CASSQGYLQGARGNTIYF. The CDR3 DNA is TGCGCCAGCAGCCAAGGTTATCTTCAGGGGGCGCGAGGAAACACCATATATTTT.

The chain links TRBV6-2 or TRBV6-3 to TRBJ2-7; a weak D match, TRBD1 (6 bases). Germline V lookup: CDR1 MNHEY, CDR2 SVGEGT. Deletions cut 2 bases from V and 7 bases from J, with 9 bases between. CDR3 length: 12 residues. The CDR3 loop reads CASSYIQGEQYF. The CDR3 bases are TGTGCCAGCAGTTACATCCAGGGGGAGCAGTACTTC.

J is TRBJ1-1 and V is TRBV5-4, with no clear D. Germline CDR1 reads SGHNT; CDR2 reads YYREEE (reference sequence). CDR3 length equals 13 residues. Trimming removed 1 base at V and 6 bases at J, with 10 bases between. The CDR3 loop is CASSLQSGSEAFF. CDR3 in DNA: TGTGCCAGCAGCTTGCAGTCAGGCTCTGAAGCTTTCTTT.

The CDR3 loop reads CASRFGQEAFYEQYF. The CDR3 nucleotides read TGTGCCAGCAGGTTCGGACAGGAGGCCTTTTACGAGCAGTACTTC. The rearrangement links TRBV5-5 to TRBJ2-7; 7 bases align to TRBD1. Germline CDR1 SGHKS, CDR2 YYEKEE (reference sequence). CDR3 length: 15 amino acids. After removal of 5 bases from V and 4 bases from J, the junction contained 12 bases not matched to a gene.